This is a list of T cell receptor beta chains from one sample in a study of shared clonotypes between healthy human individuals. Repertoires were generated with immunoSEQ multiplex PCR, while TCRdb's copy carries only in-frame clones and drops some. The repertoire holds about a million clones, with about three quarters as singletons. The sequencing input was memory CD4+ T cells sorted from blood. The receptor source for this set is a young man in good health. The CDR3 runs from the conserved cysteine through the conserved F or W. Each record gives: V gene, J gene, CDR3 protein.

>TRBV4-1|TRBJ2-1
CASSRGDLGYNEQFF
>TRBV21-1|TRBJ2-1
CASSSRTSRRFF
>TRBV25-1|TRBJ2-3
CASSRAGAGTDTQYF
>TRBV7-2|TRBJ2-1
CASSLLGPYNEQFF
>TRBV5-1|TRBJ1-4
CASPDRLFF
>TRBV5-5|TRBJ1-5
CASSWTTGWQPQHF
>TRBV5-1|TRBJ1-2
CASSPIGPPYGYTF
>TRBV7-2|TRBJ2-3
CASSAAGTSGRVVNTQYF
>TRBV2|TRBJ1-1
CASRGGTVEAFF
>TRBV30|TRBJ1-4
CAWREGGGSEKLFF
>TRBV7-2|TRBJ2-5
CASSLALAGGIMKTQYF
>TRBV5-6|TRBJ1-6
CASSRDGRSYNSPLHF
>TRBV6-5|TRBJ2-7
CASSYSQWEGEQYF
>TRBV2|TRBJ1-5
CASSAQGAKQPQHF
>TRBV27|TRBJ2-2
CASSQFTGPKTGELFF
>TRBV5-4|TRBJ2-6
CASSTLHLSGANVLTF
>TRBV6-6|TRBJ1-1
CASSPWTGGNTEAFF
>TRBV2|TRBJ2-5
CASSEGGAAQETQYF
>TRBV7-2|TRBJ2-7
CASSFISVYEQYF
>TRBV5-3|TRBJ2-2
CARSSGTSGNPGTGELFF
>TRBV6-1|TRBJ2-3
CASSETGGGGTDTQYF
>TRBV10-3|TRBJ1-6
CAISELARQGGNSPLHF
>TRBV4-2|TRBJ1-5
CASSQTQGAGQPQHF
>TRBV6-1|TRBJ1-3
CASRATGVGNTIYF
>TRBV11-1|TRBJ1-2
CASSLVPATYGYTF
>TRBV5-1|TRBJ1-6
CASSDAGGTNSPLHF
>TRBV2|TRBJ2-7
CASSEVRGQAYEQYF
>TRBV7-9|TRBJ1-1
CASSLEYNTEAFF
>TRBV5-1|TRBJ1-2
CASSLVQGLDGYTF
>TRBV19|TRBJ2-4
CASSRKWEGRKNIQYF
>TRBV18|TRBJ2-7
CASSPLDSPENYEQYF
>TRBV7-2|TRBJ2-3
CASSPTSGGASDTQYF
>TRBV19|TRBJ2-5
CASSIQVDFQETQYF
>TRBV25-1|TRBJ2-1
CASSDASVGNNEQFF
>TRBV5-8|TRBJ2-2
CASSIGTGSNTGELFF
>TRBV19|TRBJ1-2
CASSPQANYGYTF
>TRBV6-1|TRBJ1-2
CASNTGNYGYTF
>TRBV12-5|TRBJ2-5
CASGTSAGVSLGETQYF
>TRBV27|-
CASSLSRQANHEQYF
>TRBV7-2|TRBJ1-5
CASSSGGAKNQPQHF
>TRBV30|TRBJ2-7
CAWSSIQGARNEQYF
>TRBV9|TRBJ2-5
CASSLRASGYQETQYF